This T cell receptor beta chain was sequenced for a study of blood T cell repertoires in COVID-19. Overall study: Both acute and convalescent COVID-19 samples were obtained from the United States, Italy and Spain.

Using immunoSEQ multiplex PCR, the repertoire was profiled, and TCRdb retains in-frame clones only, with some absent. The data show tens of thousands of clones, roughly 82% seen once. The CDR3 sequence is 16 residues long. V was trimmed by 0 bases and J by 8 bases, leaving 19 bases between them. Germline values: CDR1 LNHDA, CDR2 SQIVND (reference sequence). The sample consisted of peripheral blood. The V and J genes are TRBV19 and TRBJ1-2; no clear D. This sequence originates from a man in his 60s with acute or convalescent COVID-19. The CDR3 DNA sequence: TGTGCCAGTAGTATAGATCGCCCGACATCTAACAGCGGCTACACCTTC. Encoded protein: CASSIDRPTSNSGYTF.